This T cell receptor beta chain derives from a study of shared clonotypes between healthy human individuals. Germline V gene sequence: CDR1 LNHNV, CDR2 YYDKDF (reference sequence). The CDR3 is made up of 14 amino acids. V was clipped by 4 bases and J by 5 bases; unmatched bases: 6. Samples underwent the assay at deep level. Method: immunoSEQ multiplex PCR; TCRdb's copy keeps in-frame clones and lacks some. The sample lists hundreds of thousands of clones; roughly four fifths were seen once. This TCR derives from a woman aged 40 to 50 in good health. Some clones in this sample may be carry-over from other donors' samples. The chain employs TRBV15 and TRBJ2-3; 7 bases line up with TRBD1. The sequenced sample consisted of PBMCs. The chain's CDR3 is CATSKRQGEDTQYF. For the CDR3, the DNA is TGTGCCACCAGCAAAAGACAGGGAGAAGATACGCAGTATTTT.